Listed below are T cell receptor beta chains from one sample, sequenced in a study of T-cell memory formation after mild COVID-19. MiXCR, run by TCRdb on the 5' RACE reads, gives a single entry per CDR3 protein. Seen here are approximately 400,000 distinct CDR3 sequences, 20% to 25% observed once, and the top ten hold 8.8%. Sequencing used PBMCs or a T cell subset sorted from them (not recorded which). These receptors originate from an adult woman who had mild COVID-19 (a few samples of this study predate the infection). Cell type and time point are not known. CDR3s include the opening cysteine and the closing phenylalanine or tryptophan. D genes are given only for firm matches. A row's size may be missing; if present it is once, few, many or a size class.

j_call	v_call	d_call	clone_size	cdr3_nt	cdr3_aa
TRBJ2-2	TRBV12-3/TRBV12-4	-	few	TGTGCCAGCAGACTCACCGGGGAGCTGTTTTTT	CASRLTGELFF
TRBJ2-1	TRBV7-2	-	-	TGTGCCAGCAGCCCTCGGAGGGGGAGCAATGAGCAGTTCTTC	CASSPRRGSNEQFF
TRBJ2-7	TRBV6-1	-	-	TGTGCCAGCAGTGAAGCATTTTCGAACAGTGGCTACGAGCAGTACTTC	CASSEAFSNSGYEQYF
TRBJ1-1	TRBV7-9	TRBD1	-	TGTGCCAGCAGCGCACAGGGGTTAAATGAAGCTTTCTTT	CASSAQGLNEAFF
TRBJ2-7	TRBV7-2	-	-	TGTGCCAGCAGCTTAGGATCTTTAAACGAGCAGTACTTC	CASSLGSLNEQYF
TRBJ1-1	TRBV18	TRBD1	-	TGTGCCAGCTCTCTGGAGACAGGGGAAGCTTTCTTT	CASSLETGEAFF
TRBJ2-4	TRBV12-3/TRBV12-4	-	few	TGTGCCAGCAGTCTCCAGGGGCGAGGGAACATTCAGTACTTC	CASSLQGRGNIQYF
TRBJ1-6	TRBV9	TRBD1	few	TGTGCCAGCAGCGAAAGAGGGACAGAGAATTCACCCCTCCACTTT	CASSERGTENSPLHF
TRBJ2-7	TRBV24-1	-	-	TGTGCCACCAGTGACAGTACCTACGAGCAGTACTTC	CATSDSTYEQYF
TRBJ1-2	TRBV10-3	-	few	TGTGCCATCAGGCCGGGACGGGGGAGCGATGGCTACACCTTC	CAIRPGRGSDGYTF
TRBJ2-4	TRBV2	-	few	TGTGCCAGCAGTGAAGGCCAGGGTATCAACATTCAGTACTTC	CASSEGQGINIQYF
TRBJ2-1	TRBV7-9	-	medium-sized	TGTGCCAGCAGCTTAGCGCTAGGAGGAGCGCGGAATGAGCAGTTCTTC	CASSLALGGARNEQFF
TRBJ1-1	TRBV11-1	TRBD1	few	TGTGCCAGCAGCTGGGACAGTGAAGCTTTCTTT	CASSWDSEAFF
TRBJ1-2	TRBV5-1	-	few	TGCGCCAGCAGCTTGGGGAGCCCCGAGGGTGGCTACACCTTC	CASSLGSPEGGYTF
TRBJ2-1	TRBV10-3	-	-	TGTGCCATCGGGGGTGAAAATGAGCAGTTCTTC	CAIGGENEQFF
TRBJ2-7	TRBV7-9	TRBD1	-	TGTGCCAGCAGCTTAGTATCGGGACAGGGAGGGAACGAGCAGTACTTC	CASSLVSGQGGNEQYF
TRBJ2-7	TRBV5-6	-	-	TGTGCCAGCAGCTCCGGACAGAGCTACTACGAGCAGTACTTC	CASSSGQSYYEQYF
TRBJ2-7	TRBV3-1	TRBD2	-	TGTGCCAGCAGCCTGCCCCGGACTAGCGGAGCCTACGAGCAGTACTTC	CASSLPRTSGAYEQYF
TRBJ1-1	TRBV5-4	TRBD1	-	TGTGCCAGCAGCTTGACAGGGGGGGAGAACACTGAAGCTTTCTTT	CASSLTGGENTEAFF
TRBJ1-6	TRBV5-1	-	-	TGCGCCAGCAGCTTGGGAGCGACGGACAATCCCCTCCACTTT	CASSLGATDNPLHF
TRBJ2-3	TRBV12-3/TRBV12-4	TRBD2	many	TGTGCCAGCAGTTTCCCCTCTGCGGGAGGGCCCGCAGATACGCAGTATTTT	CASSFPSAGGPADTQYF
TRBJ2-1	TRBV18	-	-	TGTGCCAGCTCACCGCAGGGGAATGAGCAGTTCTTC	CASSPQGNEQFF
TRBJ1-4	TRBV20-1	-	-	TGCAGTGCCCGCACTAATGAAAAACTGTTTTTT	CSARTNEKLFF
TRBJ2-2	TRBV12-3/TRBV12-4	TRBD1	-	TGTGCCAGCAGCTTAGCCGACAGGGGTAACACCGGGGAGCTGTTTTTT	CASSLADRGNTGELFF
TRBJ1-2	TRBV2	TRBD1	-	TGTGCCAGCAAGAATTCAGGGGGCCATGGCTACACCTTC	CASKNSGGHGYTF
TRBJ1-2	TRBV19	TRBD1	few	TGTGCCAGTAGTATGACGGACAGGGGCTATGGCTACACCTTC	CASSMTDRGYGYTF
TRBJ2-7	TRBV3-1	-	few	TGTGCCAGCAGCCATCGCTCCTACGAGCAGTACTTC	CASSHRSYEQYF
TRBJ2-3	TRBV5-8	-	few	TGTGCCAGCAGCTTTCTTAGGACAGCTCTCGACTCCCCAAGCACAGATACGCAGTATTTT	CASSFLRTALDSPSTDTQYF
TRBJ2-1	TRBV10-2	TRBD1	few	TGCGCCAGCAGCATATCGATGCCGGGACAGGAGTTCTTC	CASSISMPGQEFF
TRBJ1-1	TRBV5-5	TRBD1	few	TGTGCCAGCAGCCGGGGACAGCAACTGAACACTGAAGCTTTCTTT	CASSRGQQLNTEAFF